This section outlines one T cell receptor (beta chain) sequence together with its context. Its specificity is unknown. A single record per CDR3 protein comes from TCRdb applying MiXCR to the 5' RACE reads. The sample consists of 250,000 to 300,000 distinct CDR3 sequences, about a sixth of them appearing once. Germline CDR1 MNHEY, CDR2 SVGAGI. This CDR3 contains 17 residues. The V gene lost 7 bases and the J gene lost 5 bases, with 21 bases spanning the gap. The data were obtained in a study of T-cell memory formation after mild COVID-19. Study-level points and caveats: Memory from before infection featured some responding clones, which suggests cross-reactive memory joined. Mainly in CM and EM were contracting CD4+ clones; CD8+ were in EMRA.

This TCR was recovered from a man aged 18 to 29 who had mild COVID-19 (a few samples of this study predate the infection). Cell type and time point are not known. Sequencing input: PBMCs or a T cell subset sorted from them (not recorded which). The J gene is TRBJ1-6, the V gene TRBV6-5; a weak D match, TRBD1 (6 bases). The CDR3 coding sequence is TGTGCCAGCACCTATCGGACAGCTCTGGGGGATAATTCACCCCTCCACTTT. This codes for CASTYRTALGDNSPLHF.